Shown below are 20 T cell receptor beta chains from a single sample sequenced in a study of T cell responses to AZD1222 COVID-19 vaccine. Libraries were prepared by immunoSEQ multiplex PCR; TCRdb keeps only in-frame clonotypes and omits some of them. The table includes approximately 110,000 clones, roughly 84% detected once. This specimen was peripheral blood, taken on day 0 of AZD1222 vaccination. The receptors here all came from an adult in good health.

The genes are TRBV4-2 and TRBJ2-7; TRBD2 matches 7 bases. V was clipped by 1 base and J by 0 bases; unmatched bases: 3. This CDR3 spans 15 amino acids. Germline V gives CDR1 LGHNA, CDR2 YNFKEQ. Written as DNA, the CDR3 is TGTGCCAGCAGCCAAGCCTGGACTAGCTCCTACGAGCAGTACTTC. Amino acids: CASSQAWTSSYEQYF.

This sequence joins TRBV6-2 or TRBV6-3 and TRBJ2-7; possible D gene TRBD2, 6 bases. Deletions cut 0 bases from V and 2 bases from J, with 11 bases between. Germline V gene sequence: CDR1 MNHEY, CDR2 SVGEGT. The CDR3 has 15 amino acids. Written as DNA, the CDR3 is TGTGCCAGCAGTTACTCGGCAGGGAGGACCTACGAGCAGTACTTC. Protein product: CASSYSAGRTYEQYF.

V usage is TRBV10-3 and J usage is TRBJ2-2; D unresolved. CDR3 length equals 14 residues. Germline CDR1 and CDR2: ENHRY and SYGVKD. Between the trimmed V and J ends, which lost 4 bases and 7 bases, there was a span of 13 bases. The CDR3 nucleotides read TGTGCCATCAGTGCGGGTTTTAGGGACGGGGAGCTGTTTTTT. The encoded protein is CAISAGFRDGELFF.

V and J are TRBV3-1 (or the pseudogene TRBV3-2) and TRBJ2-1; weak D call: TRBD2 (5 bases). V was clipped by 1 base and J by 2 bases, with 9 bases between them. Germline CDR1 reads LGHDT; CDR2 reads YNNKEL (reference sequence). This CDR3 has 15 amino acids. The CDR3 DNA reads as TGTGCCAGCAGCCAAGGTGAGGGTCCCTACAATGAGCAGTTCTTC. Its protein product is CASSQGEGPYNEQFF.

This chain links TRBV29-1 with TRBJ1-1; 7 positions agree with TRBD1. Unmatched junction bases numbered 4, after V lost 6 bases and J lost 0 bases. The CDR3 totals 13 residues. Germline values: CDR1 SQVTM, CDR2 ANQGSEA. CDR3 DNA sequence: TGCAGCGTGACGGGACAGATGAACACTGAAGCTTTCTTT. This codes for CSVTGQMNTEAFF.

V gene TRBV7-2 combines with J gene TRBJ2-7; 9 bases agree with TRBD2. Germline values: CDR1 SGHTA, CDR2 FQGNSA. V dropped 6 bases and J dropped 0; count of bases not matched to a gene: 3. This CDR3 has 14 amino acids. The CDR3 spells CASRPSGASYEQYF. CDR3 nucleotide sequence: TGTGCCAGCAGACCTAGCGGGGCCTCCTACGAGCAGTACTTC.

The V call is TRBV2, the J call TRBJ1-4, with D uncertain. This CDR3 has 11 amino acids. Germline CDR1 is SNHLY and CDR2 is FYNNEI. V gave up 5 bases and J gave up 13 bases, with 11 bases separating them. The CDR3 reads CASSWEWGLFF. In DNA, the CDR3 is TGTGCCAGCAGTTGGGAGTGGGGACTGTTTTTT.

The rearrangement links TRBV4-1 to TRBJ2-1; D call uncertain. CDR1 is MGHRA, CDR2 YSYEKL, per germline. The germline V and J ends were trimmed by 1 base and 9 bases, with 7 bases remaining between them. The CDR3 consists of 12 residues. CDR3 nucleotide sequence: TGCGCCAGCAGCCAAGGGGTGGGTGAGCAGTTCTTC. Its protein is CASSQGVGEQFF.

This clone was observed a few times. The rearrangement uses TRBV3-1 (or the pseudogene TRBV3-2) and TRBJ1-5; TRBD1 is a possible D gene (5 bases). CDR3 length: 16 amino acids. The germline V gene has CDR1 LGHDT and CDR2 YNNKEL (reference sequence). The V gene lost 4 bases and the J gene lost 2 bases, with 15 bases spanning the gap. Written as DNA, the CDR3 is TGTGCCAGCAGCCCTTCTGGGGGACTCGGCAATCAGCCCCAGCATTTT. Translated: CASSPSGGLGNQPQHF.

The rearrangement links TRBV7-2 to TRBJ1-1; 9 bases fit TRBD1. V gave up 3 bases and J gave up 5 bases; unmatched junction bases: 10. Germline assignment: CDR1 SGHTA and CDR2 FQGNSA. This CDR3 spans 16 amino acids. The CDR3 loop is CASSLGTGTGRTEAFF. CDR3 DNA sequence: TGTGCCAGCAGCTTGGGTACCGGGACAGGGAGGACTGAAGCTTTCTTT.

As DNA, the CDR3 is TGTGCCAGCAGTCCTCTACAGGGGGCAGAAGGCTACACCTTC. This encodes CASSPLQGAEGYTF. The chain is built from TRBV27 and TRBJ1-2; TRBD1 agrees at 9 bases. The V segment lost 5 bases and the J segment 8 bases; nucleotides outside the gene matches: 9. CDR3 size: 14 residues. The germline V gene encodes CDR1 MNHEY and CDR2 SMNVEV (reference sequence).

This sequence joins TRBV7-2 and TRBJ2-5; 8 nucleotides line up with TRBD1. CDR1 and CDR2 (germline): SGHTA, FQGNSA. The ends lost 4 bases at V and 4 bases at J; junction bases unmatched: 8. The CDR3 has 15 amino acids. The CDR3 coding sequence is TGTGCCAGCAGCTCCCCGGGCAGGGGGCCAGAGACCCAGTACTTC. The encoded protein is CASSSPGRGPETQYF. Variable domain in full (rest from reference TRBV7-2 and TRBJ2-5): GAGVSQSPSNKVTEKGKDVELRCDPISGHTALYWYRQSLGQGLEFLIYFQGNSAPDKSGLPSDRFSAERTGGSVSTLTIQRTQQEDSAVYLCASSSPGRGPETQYFGPGTRLLVL.

The rearrangement uses TRBV6-5 and TRBJ1-1; D may be TRBD1 (6 bases). CDR1 is MNHEY, CDR2 SVGAGI, per germline. There are 15 residues in the CDR3. Trimming pared 6 bases from V and 6 bases from J, leaving 20 bases between. CDR3 amino acids: CASRSTLTGFAEAFF. CDR3 DNA sequence: TGTGCCAGCAGATCCACTCTTACAGGGTTTGCTGAAGCTTTCTTT.

The chain has TRBV6-5 and TRBJ1-1; D is perhaps TRBD1 (5 bases). Germline lookup yields CDR1 MNHEY and CDR2 SVGAGI. The CDR3 loop spans 14 amino acids. V was pared by 4 bases and J by 1 base, with 10 bases between. CDR3 coding DNA: TGTGCCAGCAGTTGGGACGGGAGGAACACTGAAGCTTTCTTT. It is translated as CASSWDGRNTEAFF.

The chain combines TRBV7-6 with TRBJ2-1; perhaps D is TRBD1 or TRBD2 (5 bases each). The CDR3 runs 16 residues. Trimming cost V 1 base and J 9 bases, with 19 bases left between them. From germline, CDR1 is SGHVS and CDR2 FNYEAQ. This CDR3 reads CASSLVVRGQGGEQFF. CDR3 DNA: TGTGCCAGCAGCTTAGTTGTTAGAGGGCAGGGTGGTGAGCAGTTCTTC.

The chain joins TRBV11-2 to TRBJ1-2, with a possible D match to TRBD1 (6 bases). V was pared by 5 bases and J by 5 bases, with 18 bases between. CDR1 is SGHAT, CDR2 FQNNGV, per germline. This CDR3 region has 15 residues. CDR3 loop: CASSAGGGRHYGYTF. DNA for the CDR3: TGTGCCAGCAGCGCCGGTGGGGGGCGTCATTATGGCTACACCTTC.

Only a few counts were recorded for this clone. The rearrangement joins TRBV19 to TRBJ2-2; D gene unclear. This CDR3 is 15 amino acids long. V was shortened by 10 bases and J by 0 bases, with 15 bases between the two germline ends. Germline assignment: CDR1 LNHDA and CDR2 SQIVND (reference sequence). This CDR3 is CATRAYLTNTGELFF. CDR3 coding DNA: TGTGCCACCCGCGCGTATTTGACGAACACCGGGGAGCTGTTTTTT.

This rearrangement joins TRBV5-5 to TRBJ1-6; possible D gene TRBD1, 5 bases. CDR3 size: 15 residues. V was cut by 2 bases and J by 4 bases, with 10 bases left in between. Germline CDR1 reads SGHKS; CDR2 reads YYEKEE (reference sequence). In DNA, the CDR3 is TGTGCCAGCAGCTTAGGGACCGGGTATAATTCACCCCTCCACTTT. It encodes CASSLGTGYNSPLHF.

The chain uses TRBV19 and TRBJ1-2; D not resolved. The ends were cut back, 1 base at V and 0 bases at J, with 9 bases in the middle. CDR3 size: 15 residues. In germline, CDR1 is LNHDA, CDR2 SQIVND (reference sequence). CDR3 coding DNA: TGTGCCAGTAGTATAGGTCCGCAGGCTAACTATGGCTACACCTTC. Translation: CASSIGPQANYGYTF.

The chain is built from TRBV3-1 (or the pseudogene TRBV3-2) and TRBJ2-7, with no clear D. This CDR3 region has 15 residues. Germline CDR1 and CDR2: LGHDT and YNNKEL (reference sequence). The ends were cut back, 2 bases at V and 5 bases at J, with 16 bases in the middle. For the CDR3, the DNA is TGTGCCAGCAGCCAACAAGTAAAGGGAATAAACGAGCAGTACTTC. Its translation is CASSQQVKGINEQYF.